The 8 T cell receptor beta chains in this list originate from one sample, sequenced in a study of response to subunit inactivated influenza vaccine. TCRdb re-called the RT-PCR reads with MiXCR, one entry per CDR3 protein. The data hold 700,000 to 800,000 distinct CDR3 sequences, with about 18% observed a single time. The sequencing used PBMCs from blood, collected roughly 5 days after vaccination. The receptors stem from a man aged 50 or older who received an inactivated influenza vaccine.

This clonotype was recorded only once. The gene calls are TRBV6-2 or TRBV6-3 and TRBJ2-7, with 10 bases fitting TRBD1. This CDR3 spans 18 amino acids. Germline V gene data show CDR1 as MNHEY and CDR2 as SVGEGT. The ends lost 2 bases at V and 3 bases at J; junction bases unmatched: 13. CDR3 DNA sequence: TGTGCCAGCAGTTACGATCCCCGGTCCGGGACAGGGGTCTACGAGCAGTACTTC. This codes for CASSYDPRSGTGVYEQYF.

The chain joins TRBV7-9 to TRBJ2-2; D may correspond to TRBD1 or TRBD2 (5 bases each). The germline V and J ends were trimmed by 2 bases and 6 bases, with 16 bases remaining between them. Germline CDR1 and CDR2: SEHNR and FQNEAQ (reference sequence). The CDR3 covers 16 residues. The CDR3 nucleotides read TGTGCCAGCAGCTTACTTTCGGGACGATACGCCGGGGAGCTGTTTTTT. Translated: CASSLLSGRYAGELFF.

The chain employs TRBV7-2 and TRBJ1-1; 7 nucleotides match TRBD1. The CDR3 has 13 amino acids. J gave up 4 bases and V 6 bases, and 5 bases lay outside the gene matches. Germline lookup yields CDR1 SGHTA and CDR2 FQGNSA. CDR3: CASRTGVRTEAFF. The CDR3 DNA is TGTGCCAGCAGAACAGGGGTTCGCACTGAAGCTTTCTTT. Full variable domain (remainder filled in from reference TRBV7-2 and TRBJ1-1): GAGVSQSPSNKVTEKGKDVELRCDPISGHTALYWYRQSLGQGLEFLIYFQGNSAPDKSGLPSDRFSAERTGGSVSTLTIQRTQQEDSAVYLCASRTGVRTEAFFGQGTRLTVV.

This clonotype was observed at least ten times. CDR3: CSVARQIYNEQFF. CDR3 nucleotide sequence: TGCAGCGTTGCCCGGCAGATATACAATGAGCAGTTCTTC. The rearrangement links TRBV29-1 to TRBJ2-1; unclear D gene. The CDR3 is made up of 13 amino acids. Germline values: CDR1 SQVTM, CDR2 ANQGSEA. V was trimmed by 4 bases and J by 4 bases, leaving 11 bases between them.

This sequence joins TRBV7-2 and TRBJ1-1; D call uncertain. The ends were cut back, 3 bases at V and 5 bases at J, with 10 bases in the middle. The CDR3 spans 13 residues. CDR1 is SGHTA and CDR2 is FQGNSA in the germline V gene. The CDR3 nucleotides are TGTGCCAGCAGCTTGATCACCGCGACTGAAGCTTTCTTT. Its translation: CASSLITATEAFF.

The V call is TRBV27, the J call TRBJ2-7; TRBD1 matches at 7 bases. This CDR3 region has 16 residues. J lost 0 bases, V lost 4 bases, and 9 bases had no gene match. The V gene's germline CDR1 is MNHEY and CDR2 SMNVEV (reference sequence). CDR3 sequence (DNA): TGTGCCAGCAGTTCCGAACCGGGACAGCTCTCCTACGAGCAGTACTTC. It is translated as CASSSEPGQLSYEQYF.

This clonotype was counted a few times. The chain uses TRBV7-8 and TRBJ2-2, with D perhaps TRBD1 (5 bases). Germline-derived CDR1 and CDR2 are SGHVS and FQNEAQ. The CDR3 covers 16 residues. Between the trimmed V and J ends, which lost 5 bases and 1 base, there was a span of 14 bases. For the CDR3, the DNA is TGTGCCAGCAGCCCCAGACGGACAAAGAACACCGGGGAGCTGTTTTTT. Its protein is CASSPRRTKNTGELFF.

This clonotype showed up just a few times. This chain uses TRBV5-6 with TRBJ2-7; 10 bases are a match to TRBD2. V lost 4 bases, J lost 3 bases, and 19 bases stayed unmatched. The CDR3 length is 19 residues. Germline CDR1 is SGHDT and CDR2 is YYEEEE. The CDR3 sequence: CASSGLSASGSLSYYEQYF. The CDR3 bases are TGTGCCAGCAGCGGTTTATCAGCTAGCGGGAGTCTCTCCTACTACGAGCAGTACTTC.